This T cell receptor (beta chain) was profiled in a study of PD-L1 blockade in urothelial cancer. In the study overall: T cells were recovered from blood samples at a median of roughly 150,000.

Patients were living with locally advanced or metastatic urothelial carcinoma. The authors spiked synthetic TCR analog templates into each PCR. The data were produced by immunoSEQ multiplex PCR, yet TCRdb's version contains in-frame clones alone and is incomplete. The sample lists around 22,000 clones; roughly 87% were seen once. V was trimmed by 3 bases and J by 0 bases, leaving 15 bases between them. The CDR3 sequence is 18 residues long. Per the germline V gene, CDR1 is MGHDK and CDR2 is SYGVNS. This TCR was sampled from a man in his fifties with urothelial cancer. The sample here was PBMCs, taken around atezolizumab (anti-PD-L1) treatment. This chain connects TRBV25-1 to TRBJ2-6; D gene unclear. CDR3 in DNA: TGTGCCAGCAGTGATATCTGGAGTGAGAGCTCTGGGGCCAACGTCCTGACTTTC. Protein sequence: CASSDIWSESSGANVLTF. Full variable domain (rest looked up from reference TRBV25-1 and TRBJ2-6): EADIYQTPRYLVIGTGKKITLECSQTMGHDKMYWYQQDPGMELHLIHYSYGVNSTEKGDLSSESTVSRIRTEHFPLTLESARPSHTSQYLCASSDIWSESSGANVLTFGAGSRLTVL.